This TCR beta chain was recorded in a study of cytomegalovirus exposure and HLA in healthy donors (dated by TCRdb to about 2017). For context, the study as a whole: According to a later analysis, one platform produced both the roughly 110 validation repertoires and the 720 or so repertoires of the first cohort. The study aimed to test whether signatures of past pathogen exposure could be identified by cataloging public T cell receptors. In addition to the first cohort of about 650 subjects, a separate validation cohort of 100 to 150 different subjects was used. To predict cytomegalovirus infection status, the study combined high-throughput TCR immunosequencing, statistical association of individual TCRs with disease status, and machine learning. The paper as a whole reports these results and caveats: A total of around 150 TCR beta chains were listed by the study as associated with cytomegalovirus. In a later analysis, TCRs clustered in the first cohort were found to also tend to co-occur in the 120 or so validation repertoires, with approximately 95% of cluster scores above 0. The authors suggested that the approach could potentially be extended to other disease states and immunological phenotypes. Across donors, most TCR sequences were observed very rarely, whereas some public TCRs were present in many individuals. A later analysis lacked HLA typing for the validation cohort, so it scored co-occurrence in that cohort across all 120 repertoires. A few of the identified cytomegalovirus-associated TCR beta chains were confirmed in vitro to be specific for cytomegalovirus antigens. Cytomegalovirus status was reported to be diagnosed by the classifier with high specificity and sensitivity in both the original and validation cohorts.

The protocol used for the library was the immunoSEQ multiplex PCR assay. For the original study's pipeline: A statistical classification framework was built to diagnose cytomegalovirus status from the catalog of TCR beta chain sequences. What TCRdb holds here is the immuneACCESS table cut down to in-frame rearrangements. Part of the clones is not present; checked against another copy, under half of the missing clones reflect an unresolved V gene, and the others are unexplained. That table is the source of V, J and clone size, and D and trimming were worked out from the DNA. In this sample the table shows under 300,000 clones, around 86% of which occur a single time. About 1.2% of the sample goes to the ten largest clones. Donors formed part of the validation cohort, which comprised 120 subjects and was distinct from the first cohort of roughly 600 subjects. Worth noting for this clone: This clone's antigen is unknown. No clone much larger than this one lies a single base away; base qualities are absent.

Unmatched junction bases come to 4, with V trimmed by 0 bases and J by 6 bases. CDR1 is given as GTSNPN and CDR2 as SVGIG, both from the germline V gene (reference sequence). Taken from cysteine to phenylalanine, the CDR3 has 15 residues. Of the read, only the CDR3 DNA is kept; its 45 bases are in frame from base 1. The sample taken for sequencing was PBMCs. This chain joins TRBV30 to TRBJ1-5, with 11 bases matching TRBD1. This TCR derives from a woman aged 25 to 39 in good health and CMV-seropositive. The CDR3 in this case is CAWSVWTGGGQPQHF. The DNA sequence is as follows: TGTGCCTGGAGTGTATGGACAGGGGGCGGTCAGCCCCAGCATTTT.